The clone carrying this TCR beta chain was picked up one time. Antigen: not known. The entirety of the isolated RNA underwent reverse transcription, so expressed TCRB transcripts were sequenced. Libraries were prepared by immunoSEQ multiplex PCR; TCRdb keeps only in-frame clonotypes and omits some of them. The sample holds around 240,000 clones, 15% to 20% seen once. It was one heparinised blood draw, averaging about 116 mL, that each donor gave. This sample is drawn from a study of beta chain features in type 1 diabetes. Across the study: Across all samples, about 110,000,000 sorted cells were examined. Whole-study results and caveats: The study found moderately but significantly shorter TCRB CDR3s in all four CD4+ subsets of Type 1 diabetes patients.

The CDR3 spans 16 residues. Trimming removed 0 bases from V and 4 bases from J; junction bases left unmatched: 4. The germline V gene encodes CDR1 SGHRS and CDR2 YFSETQ. The sequence was obtained from a young man with type 1 diabetes. Sequencing input: naive CD4+ T cells from blood. The rearrangement links TRBV5-1 to TRBJ2-1; 10 bases line up with TRBD2. CDR3 in DNA: TGCGCCAGCAGCTTGGCCGGGACTAGCGCTTACAATGAGCAGTTCTTC. This encodes CASSLAGTSAYNEQFF.